This record looks at one TCR beta chain sequence and its context. This record belongs to a study of blood T cell repertoires in COVID-19. As for the study in general: Sources were T cells, B-cell-depleted T cells, or PBMCs; the material itself was cDNA or gDNA.

The CDR3 consists of 18 residues. Germline assignment: CDR1 SNHLY and CDR2 FYNNEI. V trimming: 6 bases; J trimming: 6 bases; junction bases outside the gene matches: 17. Original analysis: Reference gene primer amplification yielded estimated nucleated cell counts. Libraries were prepared by immunoSEQ multiplex PCR; TCRdb keeps only in-frame clonotypes and omits some of them. V, J and clone size are taken as reported in that table, and D and trimming were inferred from the DNA itself. The sample yields about 300,000 clones, around 92% seen once. Recruits, aged roughly 18 to 89 years, lived in around 24 US areas. Contact with a PCR-confirmed or clinician-diagnosed COVID-19 case occurred within 2 weeks of entry.

The receptor comes from a woman in her forties or fifties who had been exposed to COVID-19. The chain links TRBV2 to TRBJ1-4, with 9 bases identical to TRBD1. Sequences were obtained from PBMCs or T cells enriched from blood (not recorded which). The CDR3 DNA is TGTGCCAGCAGCGACCTTAGACACTCCCGGGACAGGGATGAAAAACTGTTTTTT. Its translation is CASSDLRHSRDRDEKLFF. Complete variable domain (other parts from reference TRBV2 and TRBJ1-4): EPEVTQTPSHQVTQMGQEVILRCVPISNHLYFYWYRQILGQKVEFLVSFYNNEISEKSEIFDDQFSVERPDGSNFTLKIRSTKLEDSAMYFCASSDLRHSRDRDEKLFFGSGTQLSVL.